The 18 T cell receptor beta chains below were found in one sample sequenced in a study of T cells expressing NK-cell markers. One entry per CDR3 protein, without DNA, is what TCRdb gives after re-calling the 5' RACE reads. This table holds some 410,000 distinct CDR3 sequences. The sequenced sample consisted of blood T cells: a sorted CD56 or NKG2C T cell subset, CD4+ or CD8+ T cells, or bulk PBMC T cells (not recorded which). The receptors come from a woman between 18 and 70 years old in good health.

The chain carries TRBV4-2 and TRBJ2-7; TCRdb reports TRBD2, a call that lacks DNA to check it against. The CDR3 contains 15 residues. Germline V CDR1 and CDR2: LGHNA, YNFKEQ. CDR3 sequence reads: CASSSTSGRAGEQYF.

This chain links TRBV6-1 with TRBJ2-3; the D gene TCRdb calls, TRBD2, cannot be checked with no DNA. The V gene's germline CDR1 is MNHNS and CDR2 SASEGT. CDR3 length: 15 residues. The CDR3 loop is CASGRLAGLADTQYF.

The chain has TRBV28 and TRBJ1-2; the D call of TRBD1 rests on TCRdb alone, since no DNA is present to check it. The length of the CDR3 is 16 residues. Germline loops: CDR1 MDHEN, CDR2 SYDVKM. CDR3 protein: CASRPGQAVPRYGYTF.

The rearrangement joins TRBV11-3 to TRBJ2-3; TCRdb gives TRBD1 as the D gene, but with no DNA this cannot be confirmed. Germline V CDR1 and CDR2: SGHNT, YENEEA. The CDR3 extends over 16 amino acids. CDR3 region: CASSSRTGTSTDTQYF.

The chain uses TRBV28 and TRBJ2-7. The CDR3 runs 11 residues. The V gene's germline CDR1 is MDHEN and CDR2 SYDVKM. The CDR3 protein is CASSLPYEQYF.

The chain uses TRBV7-2 and TRBJ2-2; absent DNA, TCRdb's TRBD2 call cannot be checked. The CDR3 consists of 15 residues. Looked up from germline, CDR1 is SGHTA and CDR2 is FQGNSA. The CDR3 reads CASSSLAGFGGELFF. Full variable domain (outside the CDR3, taken from reference TRBV7-2 and TRBJ2-2): GAGVSQSPSNKVTEKGKDVELRCDPISGHTALYWYRQSLGQGLEFLIYFQGNSAPDKSGLPSDRFSAERTGGSVSTLTIQRTQQEDSAVYLCASSSLAGFGGELFFGEGSRLTVL.

The J gene is TRBJ1-2, the V gene TRBV7-9; TCRdb selects TRBD1, and the lack of DNA leaves this call unchecked. CDR1 is SEHNR, CDR2 FQNEAQ, per germline (reference sequence). The CDR3 contains 16 residues. The CDR3 spells CASSKGAGGSNYGYTF.

The J gene is TRBJ2-3, the V gene TRBV7-3. This CDR3 region has 15 residues. Germline V CDR1 and CDR2: SGHTA, FQGTGA. The CDR3 here is CASSLKQYPTDTQYF. The full variable domain, its missing parts supplied by reference TRBV7-3 and TRBJ2-3, is GAGVSQTPSNKVTEKGKYVELRCDPISGHTALYWYRQSLGQGPEFLIYFQGTGAADDSGLPNDRFFAVRPEGSVSTLKIQRTERGDSAVYLCASSLKQYPTDTQYFGPGTRLTVL.

J is TRBJ2-1 and V is TRBV24-1; the D call from TCRdb, TRBD1, cannot be confirmed without DNA. The CDR3 consists of 15 residues. Germline lookup yields CDR1 KGHDR and CDR2 SFDVKD. The CDR3 reads CAAIRRTGPYNEQFF.

The chain links TRBV4-2 to TRBJ1-6; TCRdb's D gene call, TRBD1, goes unchecked for lack of DNA. Looked up from germline, CDR1 is LGHNA and CDR2 is YNFKEQ. The CDR3 spans 15 residues. The CDR3 spells CASSQDPRQGSPLHF.

The CDR3 sequence is CASSLEHSGQFQETQYF. The gene calls are TRBV5-6 and TRBJ2-5; as DNA is missing, the TRBD1 call by TCRdb cannot be tested. The CDR3 loop spans 17 amino acids. In germline, CDR1 is SGHDT, CDR2 YYEEEE.

The CDR3 protein is CSARDRGNSPLHF. The rearrangement uses TRBV20-1 and TRBJ1-6; absent DNA, TCRdb's TRBD1 call cannot be checked. The CDR3 totals 13 residues. The V gene's germline CDR1 is DFQATT and CDR2 SNEGSKA (reference sequence).

The chain uses TRBV6-5 and TRBJ1-5. CDR3 length equals 15 residues. Germline V CDR1 and CDR2: MNHEY, SVGAGI. CDR3 in amino acids: CASSSQTGGDQPQHF.

The chain is built from TRBV20-1 and TRBJ2-1; TCRdb's D call of TRBD1 is untestable without DNA. The CDR3 extends over 15 amino acids. The germline CDR1 and CDR2 sequences are DFQATT and SNEGSKA (reference sequence). CDR3 loop: CSARIPGSSGNEQFF.

The gene calls are TRBV11-1 and TRBJ1-3; without DNA, the TCRdb call of TRBD1 cannot be checked. Germline V gives CDR1 SGHAT, CDR2 FQDESV (reference sequence). This CDR3 has 14 amino acids. The CDR3: CASSPTTEGNTIYF. The full variable domain, completed using reference TRBV11-1 and TRBJ1-3, is EAEVAQSPRYKITEKSQAVAFWCDPISGHATLYWYRQILGQGPELLVQFQDESVVDDSQLPKDRFSAERLKGVDSTLKIQPAELGDSAMYLCASSPTTEGNTIYFGEGSWLTVV.

The chain couples TRBV27 to TRBJ2-1; the D call of TRBD1 rests on TCRdb alone, since no DNA is present to check it. CDR1 and CDR2 (germline): MNHEY, SMNVEV (reference sequence). The CDR3 loop spans 14 amino acids. Here the CDR3 reads CASSQRSGQVGEFF.

J is TRBJ2-3 and V is TRBV11-3; as DNA is missing, the TRBD1 call by TCRdb cannot be tested. Looked up from germline, CDR1 is SGHNT and CDR2 is YENEEA. CDR3 length: 16 residues. The CDR3 sequence is CASSPGTVPGADTQYF.

This chain's CDR3 is CSAMTGSDGYTF. The chain is built from TRBV29-1 and TRBJ1-2; TCRdb names TRBD1, which stays unverified in the absence of DNA. The CDR3 runs to 12 residues. Germline V gives CDR1 SQVTM, CDR2 ANQGSEA.